These T cell receptor beta chains were read from a single sample in a study of high-grade serous ovarian cancer treatment subgroups. Data came from immunoSEQ multiplex PCR; TCRdb stores just in-frame clones and leaves some out. The data contain some 40,000 clones, over 60% of them singletons. Material for sequencing was tumor tissue. The receptors originated from a human donor with high-grade serous ovarian cancer. Each CDR3 is given with its conserved first and last residue. The D gene is left open where the match is weak. Only part of the rows carry a size: once, few, many, or a class if the clone is expanded.

j_gene: TRBJ1-2
abundance: once
d_gene: TRBD1
v_gene: TRBV28
CDR3aa: CASSLAGGDSYGYTF
CDR3nt: TGTGCCAGCAGTTTAGCAGGGGGAGATAGCTATGGCTACACCTTC

j_gene: TRBJ2-3
abundance: -
d_gene: -
v_gene: TRBV7-3
CDR3aa: CASSLLGRDVSTDTQYF
CDR3nt: TGTGCCAGCAGCTTATTGGGGCGGGACGTTAGCACAGATACGCAGTATTTT

j_gene: TRBJ2-7
abundance: few
d_gene: -
v_gene: TRBV7-6
CDR3aa: CASSLGQVSDEQYF
CDR3nt: TGTGCCAGCAGCTTAGGGCAGGTTTCGGACGAGCAGTACTTC

j_gene: TRBJ2-7
abundance: -
d_gene: -
v_gene: TRBV5-6
CDR3aa: CASSLSRVYEQYF
CDR3nt: TGTGCCAGCAGCTTATCTCGAGTCTACGAGCAGTACTTC

j_gene: TRBJ2-1
abundance: once
d_gene: -
v_gene: TRBV9
CDR3aa: CASSVDTRDNEQFF
CDR3nt: TGTGCCAGCAGCGTAGATACTAGAGACAATGAGCAGTTCTTC

j_gene: TRBJ2-2
abundance: -
d_gene: -
v_gene: TRBV27
CDR3aa: CASSLLDPFGAGPNTGELFF
CDR3nt: TGTGCCAGCAGTTTACTTGACCCCTTTGGGGCGGGCCCGAACACCGGGGAGCTGTTTTTT

j_gene: TRBJ1-1
abundance: few
d_gene: -
v_gene: TRBV19
CDR3aa: CASVAGHEAFF
CDR3nt: TGTGCCAGTGTAGCAGGGCATGAAGCTTTCTTT

j_gene: TRBJ2-4
abundance: -
d_gene: -
v_gene: TRBV21-1
CDR3aa: CASSKLRGIQYF
CDR3nt: TGTGCCAGCAGCAAACTCAGGGGAATTCAGTACTTC

j_gene: TRBJ2-7
abundance: -
d_gene: -
v_gene: TRBV7-9
CDR3aa: CASSLNSGEQYF
CDR3nt: TGTGCCAGCAGCTTAAATAGTGGCGAGCAGTACTTC

j_gene: TRBJ2-1
abundance: -
d_gene: -
v_gene: TRBV27
CDR3aa: CASSLSFSGNEQFF
CDR3nt: TGTGCCAGCAGTTTATCGTTTTCCGGTAATGAGCAGTTCTTC

j_gene: TRBJ2-7
abundance: -
d_gene: -
v_gene: TRBV7-9
CDR3aa: CASSHTGTGRAVYEQYF
CDR3nt: TGTGCCAGCAGCCACACAGGAACAGGGAGAGCGGTCTACGAGCAGTACTTC

j_gene: TRBJ1-5
abundance: -
d_gene: -
v_gene: TRBV28
CDR3aa: CASSFGQPRGQPQHF
CDR3nt: TGTGCCAGCAGTTTCGGACAGCCCCGGGGTCAGCCCCAGCATTTT

j_gene: TRBJ2-7
abundance: -
d_gene: TRBD2
v_gene: TRBV4-1
CDR3aa: CASSPLGAGGPYEQYF
CDR3nt: TGCGCCAGCAGCCCACTAGGGGCGGGAGGGCCCTACGAGCAGTACTTC

j_gene: TRBJ1-5
abundance: -
d_gene: -
v_gene: TRBV27
CDR3aa: CASSRSQGTNQPQHF
CDR3nt: TGTGCCAGCAGCCGCTCACAGGGCACCAATCAGCCCCAGCATTTT